This TCR beta chain was profiled in a study of T cells in Graves' hyperthyroidism and ophthalmopathy. General study results and limits: The majority of expanded thyroid clonotypes above 0.001 also appeared in blood.

The CDR3 regions of TCR beta were amplified from RNA transcripts. Using the HTBI primer set, a first-round RT-PCR was run on the TCR CDR3. Each CDR3 protein is one row after TCRdb ran MiXCR on the multiplex PCR reads. The sample contains roughly 510,000 distinct CDR3 sequences, about a fifth of which appear only once. CDR3 length equals 18 residues. CDR1 is SGHNT and CDR2 is YYREEE in the germline V gene (reference sequence). V was clipped by 3 bases and J by 1 base, with 20 bases between them. For this clonotype: Its antigen is unidentified.

Stable disease denoted Graves' hyperthyroidism without ophthalmopathy progression within 18 months. The TCR originated in a man between 18 and 35 years old with Graves' hyperthyroidism. The chain joins TRBV5-4 to TRBJ1-5; TRBD1 is a possible D gene (5 bases). The sample taken for sequencing was blood. In nucleotides, the CDR3 is TGTGCCAGCAGCTCCAGATTTAATAGACAGATCAGCAATCAGCCCCAGCATTTT. Translating it yields CASSSRFNRQISNQPQHF.